Included here is one TCR beta chain sequence, with context. These data come from a study of blood T cell repertoires in COVID-19. Overall study context: COVID-19 samples collected from the United States, Italy and Spain covered acute and convalescent phases.

Original processing methods: Reference gene primer amplification in the assay estimated nucleated cell counts. Generated by immunoSEQ multiplex PCR, the TCRdb table keeps only in-frame clones and is missing some. V and J calls plus clone size are reproduced from that table; the DNA served to infer D and trimming. The profile shows approximately 500,000 clones, approximately 88% of them singletons. V was cut by 5 bases and J by 8 bases, with 10 bases left in between. CDR3 length: 13 amino acids. The germline V gene encodes CDR1 SEHNR and CDR2 FQNEAQ (reference sequence). The material sequenced was peripheral blood. The chain links TRBV7-9 to TRBJ1-6, with a possible D match to TRBD1 (6 bases). This clonotype was obtained from a woman between 45 and 60 years old with COVID-19, enrolled during active disease. The CDR3 DNA sequence: TGTGCCAGCAGCACCGGACAGCATTCACCCCTCCACTTT. This gives the protein CASSTGQHSPLHF. The full variable domain, with the rest looked up from reference TRBV7-9 and TRBJ1-6, is DTGVSQNPRHKITKRGQNVTFRCDPISEHNRLYWYRQTLGQGPEFLTYFQNEAQLEKSRLLSDRFSAERPKGSFSTLEIQRTEQGDSAMYLCASSTGQHSPLHFGNGTRLTVT.